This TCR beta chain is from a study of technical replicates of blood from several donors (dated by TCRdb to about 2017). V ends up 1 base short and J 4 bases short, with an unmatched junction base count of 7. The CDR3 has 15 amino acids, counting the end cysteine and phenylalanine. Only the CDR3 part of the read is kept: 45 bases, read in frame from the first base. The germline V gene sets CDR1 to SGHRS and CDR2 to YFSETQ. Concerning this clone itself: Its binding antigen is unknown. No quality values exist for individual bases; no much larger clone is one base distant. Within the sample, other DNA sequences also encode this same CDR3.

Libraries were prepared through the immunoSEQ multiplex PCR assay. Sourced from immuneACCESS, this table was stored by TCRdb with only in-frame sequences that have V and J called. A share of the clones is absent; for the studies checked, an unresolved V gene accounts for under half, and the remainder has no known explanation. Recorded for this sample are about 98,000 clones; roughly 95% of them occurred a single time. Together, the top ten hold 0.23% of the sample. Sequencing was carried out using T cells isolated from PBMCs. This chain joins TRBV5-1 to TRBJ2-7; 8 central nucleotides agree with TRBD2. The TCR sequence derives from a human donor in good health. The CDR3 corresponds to CASSLSSGSSYEQYF. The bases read TGCGCCAGCAGCTTGAGCAGCGGGAGTTCGTACGAGCAGTACTTC.